This T cell receptor (beta chain) originates from a study of T cell responses to AZD1222 COVID-19 vaccine. V shed 6 bases and J shed 9 bases, with 9 bases lying between them. Germline V gives CDR1 MDHEN, CDR2 SYDVKM. CDR3 length: 11 residues. As to this clone: The antigen is undetermined.

TCRdb's copy holds only in-frame clones and misses some; the assay was immunoSEQ multiplex PCR. The data contain fewer than 130,000 clones, around 90% of them singletons. Notes on the study in general: The study reported that nearly half of spike-specific TCRs target unmutated variant regions. Donor demographics were predominantly white British with a female majority; clonal diversity may be underestimated. Spike-specific TCR breadth and depth rose after two AZD1222 doses.

This specimen was peripheral blood, taken on day 0 of AZD1222 vaccination. The receptor was derived from an adult in good health. The rearrangement joins TRBV28 to TRBJ2-1, with no clear D. The CDR3 region is CASSLVSEQFF. CDR3 bases: TGTGCCAGCAGCCTTGTCAGTGAGCAGTTCTTC.